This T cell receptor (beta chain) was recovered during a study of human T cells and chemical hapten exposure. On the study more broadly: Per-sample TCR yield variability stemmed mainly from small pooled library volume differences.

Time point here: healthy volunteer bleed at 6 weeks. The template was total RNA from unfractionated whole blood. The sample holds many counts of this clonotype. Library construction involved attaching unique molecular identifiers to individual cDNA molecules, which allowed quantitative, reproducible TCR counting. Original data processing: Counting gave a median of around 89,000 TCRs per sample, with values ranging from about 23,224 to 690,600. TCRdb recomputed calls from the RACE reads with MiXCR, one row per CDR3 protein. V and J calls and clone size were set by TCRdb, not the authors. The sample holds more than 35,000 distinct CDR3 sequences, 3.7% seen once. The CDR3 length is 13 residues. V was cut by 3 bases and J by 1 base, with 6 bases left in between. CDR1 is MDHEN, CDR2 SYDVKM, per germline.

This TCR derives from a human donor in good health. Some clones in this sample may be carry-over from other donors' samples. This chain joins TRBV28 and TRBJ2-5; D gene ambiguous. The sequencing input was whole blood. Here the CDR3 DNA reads TGTGCCAGCAGTTTGAACCTCCAAGAGACCCAGTACTTC. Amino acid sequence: CASSLNLQETQYF.